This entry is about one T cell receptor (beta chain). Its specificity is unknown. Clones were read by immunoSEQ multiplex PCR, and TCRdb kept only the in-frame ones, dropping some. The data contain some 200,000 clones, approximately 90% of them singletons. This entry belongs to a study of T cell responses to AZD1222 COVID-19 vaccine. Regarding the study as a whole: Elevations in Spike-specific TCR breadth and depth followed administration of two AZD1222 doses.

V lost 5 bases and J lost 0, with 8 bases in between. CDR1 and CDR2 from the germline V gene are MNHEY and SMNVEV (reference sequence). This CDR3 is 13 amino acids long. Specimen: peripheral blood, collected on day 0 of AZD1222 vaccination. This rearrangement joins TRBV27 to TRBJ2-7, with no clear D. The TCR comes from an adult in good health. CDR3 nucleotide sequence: TGTGCCAGCAGTACCCGGACCTCCTACGAGCAGTACTTC. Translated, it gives CASSTRTSYEQYF.